The T cell receptor (beta chain) under discussion was sequenced for a study of shared T cell receptors in the human thymus. Using immunoSEQ multiplex PCR, the repertoire was profiled, and TCRdb retains in-frame clones only, with some absent. The sample gives about 610,000 clones, roughly 90% of which show up once; 0.008% to 0.011% is in the top ten. J gave up 2 bases and V 5 bases, and 18 bases lay outside the gene matches. Germline-derived CDR1 and CDR2 are MNHEY and SMNVEV (reference sequence). This CDR3 is 19 amino acids long. This same sample was also taken into another study, of human thymus T cells.

The sample comprised thymocytes. This TCR was sampled from a boy under three years old with a congenital heart defect. The chain uses TRBV27 and TRBJ2-3; TRBD2 matches at 8 bases. The CDR3 reads CASSPGLPAIAGFTDTQYF. The CDR3 bases are TGTGCCAGCAGTCCGGGACTTCCCGCTATAGCGGGGTTCACAGATACGCAGTATTTT.